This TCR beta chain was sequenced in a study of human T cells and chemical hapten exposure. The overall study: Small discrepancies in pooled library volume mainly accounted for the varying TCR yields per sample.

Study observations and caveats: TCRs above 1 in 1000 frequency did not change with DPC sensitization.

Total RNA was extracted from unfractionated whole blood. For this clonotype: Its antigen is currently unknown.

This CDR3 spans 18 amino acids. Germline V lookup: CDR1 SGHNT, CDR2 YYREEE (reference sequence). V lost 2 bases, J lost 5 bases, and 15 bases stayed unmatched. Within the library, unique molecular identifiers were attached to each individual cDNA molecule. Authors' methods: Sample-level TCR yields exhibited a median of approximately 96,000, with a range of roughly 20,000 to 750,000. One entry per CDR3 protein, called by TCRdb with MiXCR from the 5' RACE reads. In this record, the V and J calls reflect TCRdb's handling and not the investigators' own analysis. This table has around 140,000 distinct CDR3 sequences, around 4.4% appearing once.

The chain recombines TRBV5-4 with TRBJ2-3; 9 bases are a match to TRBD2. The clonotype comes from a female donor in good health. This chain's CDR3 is CASSFRRGGIELEDTQYF. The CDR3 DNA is TGTGCCAGCAGCTTTAGGCGGGGGGGCATCGAGTTGGAAGATACGCAGTATTTT.